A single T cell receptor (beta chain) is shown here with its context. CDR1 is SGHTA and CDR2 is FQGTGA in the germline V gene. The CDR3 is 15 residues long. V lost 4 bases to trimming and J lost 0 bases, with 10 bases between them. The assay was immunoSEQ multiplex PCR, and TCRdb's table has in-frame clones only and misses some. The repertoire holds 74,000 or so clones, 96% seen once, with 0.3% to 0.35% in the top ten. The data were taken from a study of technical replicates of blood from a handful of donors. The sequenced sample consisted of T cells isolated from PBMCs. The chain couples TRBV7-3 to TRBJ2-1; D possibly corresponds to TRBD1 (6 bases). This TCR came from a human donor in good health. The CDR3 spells CASSSDRSSYNEQFF. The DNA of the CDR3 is TGTGCCAGCAGCTCGGACAGAAGCTCCTACAATGAGCAGTTCTTC. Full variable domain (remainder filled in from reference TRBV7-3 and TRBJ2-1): GAGVSQTPSNKVTEKGKYVELRCDPISGHTALYWYRQSLGQGPEFLIYFQGTGAADDSGLPNDRFFAVRPEGSVSTLKIQRTERGDSAVYLCASSSDRSSYNEQFFGPGTRLTVL.